This entry describes one T cell receptor (beta chain). Trimming cost V 4 bases and J 6 bases, with 22 bases left between them. This CDR3 is 16 amino acids long. Germline V CDR1 and CDR2: SGHRS, YFSETQ. This sample is drawn from a study of technical replicates of blood from a handful of donors. Libraries were prepared by immunoSEQ multiplex PCR; TCRdb keeps only in-frame clonotypes and omits some of them. Of fewer than 65,000 clones in the sample, around nine tenths were seen once. The clonotype comes from a human donor in good health. Some clones in this sample may be carry-over from other donors' samples. The chain recombines TRBV5-1 with TRBJ2-5; perhaps TRBD1 as D (6 bases). The sample consisted of PBMCs. CDR3 DNA: TGCGCCAGCAGCCCCCTGGGGGTACTGGGGACACAGACCCAGTACTTC. It yields the protein CASSPLGVLGTQTQYF.